This T cell receptor beta chain is from a study of blood T cell repertoires in COVID-19. On the study more broadly: In each case, the material was cDNA or gDNA derived from T cells, B-cell-depleted T cells, or PBMCs.

Symptom resolution, clearance, or two negative PCRs marked donors in Cohort 3 as recovered. Germline trimming cut 0 bases from V and 5 bases from J; bases unmatched to any gene: 3. Germline lookup yields CDR1 SGHRS and CDR2 YFSETQ. This CDR3 is 14 amino acids long. Repertoires were generated with immunoSEQ multiplex PCR, while TCRdb's copy carries only in-frame clones and drops some. The sample carries hundreds of thousands of clones, approximately 88% recorded once. To note about this clone: The sample carries other DNA sequences with the same CDR3.

V gene TRBV5-1 combines with J gene TRBJ1-2; 8 nucleotides agree with TRBD1. This TCR was recovered from a woman in her 40s who had recovered from COVID-19. Sequenced: PBMCs or T cells enriched from blood (not recorded which). The CDR3 DNA reads as TGCGCCAGCAGCTTGGGGACAGGGCCTTATGGCTACACCTTC. This sequence encodes CASSLGTGPYGYTF.